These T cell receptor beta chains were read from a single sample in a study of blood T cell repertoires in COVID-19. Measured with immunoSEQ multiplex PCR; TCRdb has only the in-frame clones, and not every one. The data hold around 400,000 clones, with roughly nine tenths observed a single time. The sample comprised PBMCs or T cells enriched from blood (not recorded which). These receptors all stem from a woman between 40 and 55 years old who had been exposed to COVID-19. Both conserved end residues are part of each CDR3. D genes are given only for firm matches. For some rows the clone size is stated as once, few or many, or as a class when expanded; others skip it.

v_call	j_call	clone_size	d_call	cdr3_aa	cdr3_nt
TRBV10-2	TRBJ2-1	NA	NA	CASSGLLKGVYNEQFF	TGCGCCAGCAGTGGGCTGTTAAAGGGGGTATACAATGAGCAGTTCTTC
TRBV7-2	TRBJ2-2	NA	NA	CASSQRVGTGELFF	TGTGCCAGCAGCCAGAGGGTGGGGACCGGGGAGCTGTTTTTT
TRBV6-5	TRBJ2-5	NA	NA	CASSYRPRRGTQYF	TGTGCCAGCAGTTACCGGCCTCGACGGGGGACCCAGTACTTC
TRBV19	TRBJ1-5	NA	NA	CASSIWRGRGNQPQHF	TGTGCCAGTAGTATATGGAGGGGTAGGGGCAATCAGCCCCAGCATTTT
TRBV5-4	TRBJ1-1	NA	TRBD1	CASSAPGQQAFF	TGTGCCAGCAGCGCTCCGGGACAGCAAGCTTTCTTT
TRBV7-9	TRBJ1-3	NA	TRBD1	CAFRQGASGNTIYF	TGTGCCTTTCGACAGGGGGCGTCTGGAAACACCATATATTTT
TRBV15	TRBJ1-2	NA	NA	CATSTHRVGYGYTF	TGTGCCACCAGCACCCACAGGGTTGGCTATGGCTACACCTTC
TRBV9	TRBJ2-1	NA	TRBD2	CASSVGGRGSSYNEQFF	TGTGCCAGCAGCGTAGGAGGGCGGGGGAGCTCCTACAATGAGCAGTTCTTC
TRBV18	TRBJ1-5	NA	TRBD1	CASSPRTGGDQPQHF	TGTGCCAGCTCACCACGGACAGGGGGCGATCAGCCCCAGCATTTT
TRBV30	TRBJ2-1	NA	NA	CAWRSLTIGGPMVF	TGTGCCTGGAGAAGTCTTACCATCGGAGGGCCCATGGTCTTC
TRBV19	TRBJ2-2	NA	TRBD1	CASTGTGGIGELFF	TGTGCCAGTACCGGGACAGGGGGGATCGGGGAGCTGTTTTTT
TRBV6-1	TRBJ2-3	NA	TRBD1	CASSETGTGLTDTQYF	TGTGCCAGCAGTGAGACCGGGACAGGGTTGACAGATACGCAGTATTTT
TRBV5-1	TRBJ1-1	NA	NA	CASSLKGPGTEAFF	TGCGCCAGCAGCTTGAAAGGCCCAGGCACTGAAGCTTTCTTT
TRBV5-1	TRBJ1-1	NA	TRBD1	CASSIKTGVGTEAFF	TGCGCCAGCAGCATAAAAACAGGGGTGGGCACTGAAGCTTTCTTT
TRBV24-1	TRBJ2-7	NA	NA	CATSDFRTGTNEQYF	TGTGCCACCAGTGATTTTAGGACAGGGACTAACGAGCAGTACTTC
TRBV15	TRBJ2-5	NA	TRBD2	CATSRDGALAGVETQYF	TGTGCCACCAGCAGAGATGGTGCCCTAGCGGGAGTAGAGACCCAGTACTTC
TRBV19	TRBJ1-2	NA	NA	CASYGTGGRNYGYTF	TGTGCCAGTTATGGGACTGGTGGTCGTAACTATGGCTACACCTTC
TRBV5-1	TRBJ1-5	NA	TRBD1	CASSPTPQGNYNQPQHF	TGCGCCAGCAGCCCCACCCCACAGGGGAACTACAATCAGCCCCAGCATTTT
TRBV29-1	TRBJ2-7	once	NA	CSVVRDSYEQYF	TGCAGCGTTGTCAGGGACTCCTACGAGCAGTACTTC
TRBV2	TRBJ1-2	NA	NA	CASSRGTVGYTF	TGTGCCAGCAGTCGCGGGACCGTTGGCTACACCTTC
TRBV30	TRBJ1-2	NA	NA	CAYAVGGIYGYTF	TGTGCCTACGCTGTCGGAGGCATCTATGGCTACACCTTC
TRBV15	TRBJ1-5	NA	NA	CATSREQGDNQPQHF	TGTGCCACCAGCAGAGAACAGGGTGACAATCAGCCCCAGCATTTT
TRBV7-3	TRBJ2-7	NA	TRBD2	CASSSGLAGGLGNEQYF	TGTGCCAGCAGCTCGGGACTAGCGGGAGGGCTAGGAAACGAGCAGTACTTC
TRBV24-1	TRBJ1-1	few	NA	CATSDSQGQAFF	TGTGCCACCAGTGATTCACAGGGACAAGCTTTCTTT
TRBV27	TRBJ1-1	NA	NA	CASRTGTEAFF	TGTGCCAGCCGTACGGGGACTGAAGCTTTCTTT
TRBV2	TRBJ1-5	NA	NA	CASSTERGQPQHF	TGTGCCAGCAGTACTGAGAGGGGGCAGCCCCAGCATTTT
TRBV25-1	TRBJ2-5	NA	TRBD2	CASSELSPAGVKSETQYF	TGTGCCAGCAGTGAACTCTCTCCAGCGGGAGTTAAGTCGGAGACCCAGTACTTC
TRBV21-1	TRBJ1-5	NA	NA	CASSKRRGGGYQPQHF	TGTGCCAGCAGCAAAAGACGGGGTGGCGGATATCAGCCCCAGCATTTT
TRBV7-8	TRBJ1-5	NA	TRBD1	CASSLTGDSNQPQHF	TGTGCCAGCAGTTTAACAGGGGATAGCAATCAGCCCCAGCATTTT
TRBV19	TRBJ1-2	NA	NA	CASRTQGPTVGYTF	TGTGCCAGTAGGACCCAGGGGCCCACGGTTGGCTACACCTTC
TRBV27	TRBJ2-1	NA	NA	CASSFRGDEQFF	TGTGCCAGCAGTTTTCGGGGTGATGAGCAGTTCTTC
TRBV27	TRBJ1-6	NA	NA	CASTSFKFSGGHSPLHF	TGTGCCAGCACCTCCTTCAAGTTCTCCGGGGGGCATTCACCCCTCCACTTT
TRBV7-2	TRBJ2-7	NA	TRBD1	CASSLAPPGGEQYF	TGTGCCAGCAGCTTAGCCCCTCCAGGGGGCGAGCAGTACTTC
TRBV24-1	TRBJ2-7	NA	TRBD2	CATSEMTSGGYEQYF	TGTGCCACCAGTGAAATGACTAGCGGGGGCTACGAGCAGTACTTC
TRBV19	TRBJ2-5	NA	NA	CASRSRGVGETQYF	TGTGCCAGTAGGTCGCGGGGAGTGGGCGAGACCCAGTACTTC
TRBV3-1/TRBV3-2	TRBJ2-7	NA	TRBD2	CASSQISSGGFKQYF	TGTGCCAGCAGCCAAATCAGCAGCGGGGGTTTCAAGCAGTACTTC